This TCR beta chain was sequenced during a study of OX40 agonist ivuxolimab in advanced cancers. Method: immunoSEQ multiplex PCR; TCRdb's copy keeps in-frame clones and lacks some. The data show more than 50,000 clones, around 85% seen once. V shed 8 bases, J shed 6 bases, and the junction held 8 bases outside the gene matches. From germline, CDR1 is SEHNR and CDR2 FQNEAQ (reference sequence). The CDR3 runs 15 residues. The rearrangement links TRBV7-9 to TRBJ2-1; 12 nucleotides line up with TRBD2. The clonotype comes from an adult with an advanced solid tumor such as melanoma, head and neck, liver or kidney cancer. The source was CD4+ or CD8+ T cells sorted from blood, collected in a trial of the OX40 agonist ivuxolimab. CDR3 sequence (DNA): TGTGCCAGCGAACCGACTAGCGGGAGAGCCAATGAGCAGTTCTTC. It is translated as CASEPTSGRANEQFF.